This TCR beta chain was recovered during a study of blood T cell repertoires in COVID-19. Original methodology: The authors estimated nucleated cell counts from reference gene primer amplification. Data came from immunoSEQ multiplex PCR; TCRdb stores just in-frame clones and leaves some out. From that table come the V and J calls and clone size; the DNA was used to work out D and trimming. Among 50,000 to 60,000 clones listed, 80% to 85% were seen once. The V end was cut by 2 bases, the J end by 7 bases, with 8 bases between. The germline V gene has CDR1 MNHEY and CDR2 SVGAGI. This CDR3 is built from 13 residues.

This receptor was taken from a human donor in a cohort sampled during active or convalescent COVID-19. Sequencing input: peripheral blood. The chain uses TRBV6-5 and TRBJ1-4, with D hard to call. DNA of the CDR3: TGTGCCAGCAGTTACGACTCAAGTGAAAAACTGTTTTTT. This gives the protein CASSYDSSEKLFF.